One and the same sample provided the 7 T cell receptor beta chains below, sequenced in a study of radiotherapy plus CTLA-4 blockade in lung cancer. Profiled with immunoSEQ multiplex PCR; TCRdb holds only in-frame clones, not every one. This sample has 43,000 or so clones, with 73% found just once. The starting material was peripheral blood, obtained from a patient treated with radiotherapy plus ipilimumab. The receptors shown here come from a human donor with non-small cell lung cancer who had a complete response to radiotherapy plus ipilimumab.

The CDR3 DNA reads as TGCGCCAGCAGCTTGCTGACAGGGAACCAAGAGACCCAGTACTTC. Translated: CASSLLTGNQETQYF. This sequence joins TRBV5-1 and TRBJ2-5, with 7 positions matching TRBD1. This CDR3 contains 15 residues. Germline lookup yields CDR1 SGHRS and CDR2 YFSETQ. J gave up 0 bases and V 1 base, and 3 bases lay outside the gene matches.

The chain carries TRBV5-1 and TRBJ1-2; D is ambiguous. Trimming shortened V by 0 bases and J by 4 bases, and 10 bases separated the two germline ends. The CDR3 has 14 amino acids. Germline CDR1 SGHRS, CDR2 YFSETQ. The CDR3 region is CASSLGSGSYGYTF. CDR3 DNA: TGCGCCAGCAGCTTGGGGTCGGGTAGCTATGGCTACACCTTC.

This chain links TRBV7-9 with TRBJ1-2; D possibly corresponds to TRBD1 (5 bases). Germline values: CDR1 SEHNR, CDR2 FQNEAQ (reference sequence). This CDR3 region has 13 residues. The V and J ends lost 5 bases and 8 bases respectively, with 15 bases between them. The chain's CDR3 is CASSRLGVIGYTF. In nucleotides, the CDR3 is TGTGCCAGCAGCCGCCTAGGGGTTATAGGCTACACCTTC. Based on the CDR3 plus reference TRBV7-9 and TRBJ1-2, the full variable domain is DTGVSQNPRHKITKRGQNVTFRCDPISEHNRLYWYRQTLGQGPEFLTYFQNEAQLEKSRLLSDRFSAERPKGSFSTLEIQRTEQGDSAMYLCASSRLGVIGYTFGSGTRLTVV.

This CDR3 reads CAINELGVGTEAFF. The CDR3 coding sequence is TGTGCCATCAATGAATTAGGGGTGGGCACTGAAGCTTTCTTT. V is TRBV10-3 and J is TRBJ1-1, with D perhaps matching TRBD1 (5 bases). The germline V gene has CDR1 ENHRY and CDR2 SYGVKD. Between the trimmed V and J ends, which lost 7 bases and 4 bases, there was a span of 16 bases. This CDR3 spans 14 amino acids.

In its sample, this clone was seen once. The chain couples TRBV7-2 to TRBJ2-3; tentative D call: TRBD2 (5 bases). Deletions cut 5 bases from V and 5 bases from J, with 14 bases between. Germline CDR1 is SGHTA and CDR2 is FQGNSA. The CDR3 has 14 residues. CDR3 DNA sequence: TGTGCCAGCAGCCGGGCCCAGCGGCGAGATACGCAGTATTTT. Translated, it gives CASSRAQRRDTQYF.

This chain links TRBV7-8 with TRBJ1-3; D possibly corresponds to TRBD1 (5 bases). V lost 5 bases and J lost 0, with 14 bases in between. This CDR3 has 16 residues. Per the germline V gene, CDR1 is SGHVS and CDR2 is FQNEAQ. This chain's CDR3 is CASSLGRGISGNTIYF. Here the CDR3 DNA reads TGTGCCAGCAGCCTTGGGCGGGGGATCTCTGGAAACACCATATATTTT.

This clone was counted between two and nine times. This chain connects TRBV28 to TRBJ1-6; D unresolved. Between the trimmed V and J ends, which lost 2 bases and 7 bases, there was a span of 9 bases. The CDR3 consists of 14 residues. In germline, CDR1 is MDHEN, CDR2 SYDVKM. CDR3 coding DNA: TGTGCCAGCAGTTTAGGCGGGCGGAATTCACCCCTCCACTTT. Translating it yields CASSLGGRNSPLHF.